This passage covers 32 T cell receptor beta chains from one sample sequenced in a study of cytomegalovirus exposure and HLA in healthy donors. PCR employed 60 Vbeta and 13 Jbeta primers. Repertoires were generated with immunoSEQ multiplex PCR, while TCRdb's copy carries only in-frame clones and drops some. The table has 200,000 to 250,000 clones, 82% seen once; the top ten hold 4.5% to 6%. Sequencing used PBMCs. The source is a woman in her 40s in good health and CMV-seropositive.

The chain joins TRBV29-1 to TRBJ2-7; a possible D gene is TRBD1 (7 bases). The germline V gene encodes CDR1 SQVTM and CDR2 ANQGSEA. The CDR3 runs 13 residues. V lost 4 bases to trimming and J lost 4 bases, with 14 bases between them. The CDR3 sequence: CSVAAGGTYEQYF. The CDR3 DNA is TGCAGCGTTGCGGCAGGGGGGACATACGAGCAGTACTTC.

The gene calls are TRBV27 and TRBJ2-7, with a weak D call TRBD2 (6 bases). V was clipped by 2 bases and J by 5 bases, with 13 bases between them. Germline values: CDR1 MNHEY, CDR2 SMNVEV (reference sequence). This CDR3 is built from 14 residues. The CDR3 sequence: CASSLGGDRHEQYF. The CDR3 region has the DNA TGTGCCAGCAGTTTAGGAGGGGATAGGCACGAGCAGTACTTC.

The chain carries TRBV18 and TRBJ1-2; no firm D call. Trimming left V 0 bases short and J 2 bases short, with 10 bases between. The CDR3 contains 15 residues. From germline, CDR1 is KGHSH and CDR2 LQKENI. The CDR3 DNA sequence: TGTGCCAGCTCACCACCGGCCGAAACAAACTATGGCTACACCTTC. Protein sequence: CASSPPAETNYGYTF.

This chain joins TRBV6-4 and TRBJ1-2; 7 bases line up with TRBD1. The germline V gene has CDR1 MRHNA and CDR2 SNTAGT. J gave up 4 bases and V 5 bases, and 10 bases lay outside the gene matches. The CDR3 has 15 amino acids. As DNA, the CDR3 is TGTGCCAGCAGTCTTCAGACCGGACAGGTCTATGGCTACACCTTC. As protein: CASSLQTGQVYGYTF.

This clone was picked up one time. J is TRBJ1-5 and V is TRBV27; the D is unclear. V was clipped by 6 bases and J by 0 bases, with 12 bases between them. The V gene's germline CDR1 is MNHEY and CDR2 SMNVEV (reference sequence). The CDR3 extends over 15 amino acids. CDR3 DNA: TGTGCCAGCAGCCTCATACATACTAGCAATCAGCCCCAGCATTTT. Translated, it gives CASSLIHTSNQPQHF.

This clone came up a few times. The sample has other DNA sequences that encode this CDR3 too. The chain employs TRBV7-9 and TRBJ2-1; unclear D gene. The CDR3 consists of 11 residues. Per germline, CDR1 SEHNR and CDR2 FQNEAQ (reference sequence). The ends were cut back, 3 bases at V and 8 bases at J, with 5 bases in the middle. Written as DNA, the CDR3 is TGTGCCAGCAGCTTTTCGGATGAGCAGTTCTTC. Residues: CASSFSDEQFF.

This clone was counted a single time. At one end the junction does not follow the germline gene, possibly because of a read error. The chain couples TRBV18 to TRBJ1-3, with TRBD1 matching over 7 bases. Germline lookup yields CDR1 KGHSH and CDR2 LQKENI. The CDR3 has 18 amino acids. CDR3 nucleotides: TGTGCCGGCTCACCAATTCTTGGACAGGCTAAGACTGGAAACACCATATATTTT. Its protein is CAGSPILGQAKTGNTIYF.

V usage is TRBV2 and J usage is TRBJ2-5, with 12 bases that match TRBD2. Germline CDR1 is SNHLY and CDR2 is FYNNEI. After removal of 6 bases from V and 5 bases from J, the junction contained 7 bases not matched to a gene. CDR3 length: 15 residues. CDR3 loop: CASRTSGGRRETQYF. DNA for the CDR3: TGTGCCAGCAGAACTAGCGGGGGGAGACGGGAGACCCAGTACTTC.

The chain links TRBV7-9 to TRBJ2-5, with 11 bases fitting TRBD2. This CDR3 is 16 amino acids long. V lost 3 bases to trimming and J lost 1 base; unmatched junction nucleotides: 4. Germline V gene sequence: CDR1 SEHNR, CDR2 FQNEAQ (reference sequence). The CDR3: CASSFPTSGSQETQYF. Written as DNA, the CDR3 is TGTGCCAGCAGCTTCCCCACTAGCGGGAGCCAAGAGACCCAGTACTTC.

This clone was found a few times. This sequence joins TRBV5-1 and TRBJ2-2; a weak D match, TRBD2 (5 bases). Trimming took off 0 bases at V and 4 bases at J, with 13 bases between the two ends. The CDR3 has 16 residues. From germline, CDR1 is SGHRS and CDR2 YFSETQ. CDR3 sequence reads: CASSLGRTEFTGELFF. In DNA, the CDR3 is TGCGCCAGCAGCTTGGGACGGACTGAGTTCACCGGGGAGCTGTTTTTT.

This chain joins TRBV29-1 and TRBJ2-2, with D unclear. The V gene lost 3 bases and the J gene lost 4 bases, with 12 bases spanning the gap. The CDR3 extends over 14 amino acids. The germline CDR1 and CDR2 sequences are SQVTM and ANQGSEA. The CDR3 DNA is TGCAGCGTTGAGAGGCTCAAACCCACCGGGGAGCTGTTTTTT. Its protein product is CSVERLKPTGELFF.

V and J are TRBV4-1 and TRBJ1-6; 8 nucleotides agree with TRBD1. V was pared by 1 base and J by 9 bases, with 11 bases of the junction left unmatched. Germline lookup yields CDR1 MGHRA and CDR2 YSYEKL. CDR3 size: 17 residues. CDR3 in amino acids: CASSQGATGGKGSPLHF. CDR3 DNA sequence: TGCGCCAGCAGCCAAGGTGCAACAGGGGGTAAGGGTTCACCCCTCCACTTT.

V usage is TRBV25-1 and J usage is TRBJ1-1; a possible D gene is TRBD1 (5 bases). The germline V gene has CDR1 MGHDK and CDR2 SYGVNS. CDR3 length equals 15 residues. Trimming pared 4 bases from V and 2 bases from J, leaving 14 bases between. The CDR3 bases are TGTGCCAGCAGTGGCCCTGGGGGGTTTAACACTGAAGCTTTCTTT. As protein: CASSGPGGFNTEAFF. The whole variable domain, remainder taken from reference TRBV25-1 and TRBJ1-1, is EADIYQTPRYLVIGTGKKITLECSQTMGHDKMYWYQQDPGMELHLIHYSYGVNSTEKGDLSSESTVSRIRTEHFPLTLESARPSHTSQYLCASSGPGGFNTEAFFGQGTRLTVV.

This rearrangement joins TRBV5-1 to TRBJ2-5, with no clear D. In germline, CDR1 is SGHRS, CDR2 YFSETQ. This CDR3 comprises 12 residues. Trimming left V 0 bases short and J 5 bases short, with 5 bases between. Here the CDR3 DNA reads TGCGCCAGCAGCTTGGCCTTTGAGACCCAGTACTTC. This sequence encodes CASSLAFETQYF.

CDR3 sequence: CASSLGANTEAFF. DNA of the CDR3: TGTGCCAGCAGCTTGGGGGCGAACACTGAAGCTTTCTTT. The chain links TRBV7-2 to TRBJ1-1; TRBD1 is a possible D gene (6 bases). V was pared by 3 bases and J by 1 base, with 6 bases between. The CDR3 is 13 residues long. From germline, CDR1 is SGHTA and CDR2 FQGNSA.

This clone was observed a few times. The gene calls are TRBV6-6 and TRBJ1-1, with 9 bases lining up with TRBD1. This CDR3 has 13 residues. V lost 6 bases to trimming and J lost 5 bases; unmatched junction nucleotides: 4. The germline V gene has CDR1 MNHNY and CDR2 SVGAGI (reference sequence). This CDR3 is CASSQDRGTEAFF. CDR3 bases: TGTGCCAGCAGCCAAGACAGGGGGACTGAAGCTTTCTTT.

This clone appeared a single time. V and J are TRBV19 and TRBJ2-7, with D maybe TRBD2 (6 bases). Germline values: CDR1 LNHDA, CDR2 SQIVND (reference sequence). V lost 6 bases and J 5 bases, leaving 17 bases between the germline ends. The CDR3 is 14 residues long. CDR3 bases: TGTGCCAGTAGGGATTCGGGAGCATCCCACGAGCAGTACTTC. Protein: CASRDSGASHEQYF.

V usage is TRBV14 and J usage is TRBJ1-6, with D perhaps matching TRBD1 (6 bases). V lost 6 bases, J lost 10 bases, and 13 bases lay in between. The CDR3 sequence is 13 residues long. Germline loops: CDR1 SGHDN, CDR2 FVKESK. CDR3 nucleotide sequence: TGTGCCAGCAGTGCCCCAAGGGGGTCACCCCTCCACTTT. Its protein is CASSAPRGSPLHF.

This chain connects TRBV18 to TRBJ2-1, with TRBD2 identical over 7 bases. Trimming took 5 bases from V and 0 from J; bases not matched to a gene: 4. CDR3 size: 15 residues. The germline V gene has CDR1 KGHSH and CDR2 LQKENI. The chain's CDR3 is CASSIAGGSYNEQFF. The DNA for the CDR3 is TGTGCCAGCTCAATAGCGGGTGGCTCCTACAATGAGCAGTTCTTC.

The chain employs TRBV5-4 and TRBJ2-7; perhaps TRBD1 as D (6 bases). Germline CDR1 SGHNT, CDR2 YYREEE (reference sequence). V lost 4 bases to trimming and J lost 5 bases, with 19 bases between them. The length of the CDR3 is 15 residues. DNA of the CDR3: TGTGCCAGCAGCCTGAACAACAGGGTTTTGCACGAGCAGTACTTC. Protein product: CASSLNNRVLHEQYF.

CDR3 region: CASSLDLGTAFF. The CDR3 coding sequence is TGTGCCAGCAGCTTAGACCTAGGAACTGCTTTCTTT. The V call is TRBV7-9, the J call TRBJ1-1; D is unclear. V lost 1 base to trimming and J lost 11 bases, with 11 bases between them. The CDR3 totals 12 residues. Germline assignment: CDR1 SEHNR and CDR2 FQNEAQ (reference sequence). The full variable domain, in which reference TRBV7-9 and TRBJ1-1 provide the parts outside the CDR3, is DTGVSQNPRHKITKRGQNVTFRCDPISEHNRLYWYRQTLGQGPEFLTYFQNEAQLEKSRLLSDRFSAERPKGSFSTLEIQRTEQGDSAMYLCASSLDLGTAFFGQGTRLTVV.

There are a few counts of this clone. The chain is built from TRBV13 and TRBJ1-2; D unclear. CDR3 length: 13 amino acids. Between the trimmed V and J ends, which lost 3 bases and 0 bases, there was a span of 5 bases. Germline V gene lookup returns CDR1 PRHDT and CDR2 FYEKMQ (reference sequence). CDR3 residues: CASSFSSNYGYTF. For the CDR3, the DNA is TGTGCCAGCAGCTTCAGTTCTAACTATGGCTACACCTTC.

The chain recombines TRBV9 with TRBJ1-1, with unresolved D. Looked up from germline, CDR1 is SGDLS and CDR2 is YYNGEE. V lost 0 bases, J lost 2 bases, and 8 bases lay in between. There are 14 residues in the CDR3. The CDR3 DNA reads as TGTGCCAGCAGCGTAGACGGGGAAAACACTGAAGCTTTCTTT. Its protein is CASSVDGENTEAFF.

The chain links TRBV4-2 to TRBJ1-5; no clear D gene. The ends were cut back, 1 base at V and 2 bases at J, with 9 bases in the middle. Germline CDR1 is LGHNA and CDR2 is YNFKEQ. The CDR3 has 15 residues. The CDR3 DNA reads as TGTGCCAGCAGCCAAGCAGTCGGAGGCAATCAGCCCCAGCATTTT. This codes for CASSQAVGGNQPQHF.

This chain links TRBV4-3 with TRBJ2-7; 11 nucleotides agree with TRBD2. Unmatched junction bases numbered 5, after V lost 3 bases and J lost 1 base. The germline V gene has CDR1 LGHNA and CDR2 YSLEER. The CDR3 totals 16 residues. This CDR3 is CASSHSGLAGSYEQYF. The CDR3 bases are TGCGCCAGCAGCCATTCCGGACTAGCGGGTTCCTACGAGCAGTACTTC.

The chain joins TRBV5-8 to TRBJ1-2; D not certain. The CDR3 is 14 residues long. The V gene's germline CDR1 is SGHTS and CDR2 YDEGEE. Deletions cut 4 bases from V and 6 bases from J, with 16 bases between. The CDR3 here is CASSPDRVPHGYTF. The DNA of the CDR3 is TGTGCCAGCAGCCCCGACCGGGTTCCTCATGGCTACACCTTC.

The rearrangement uses TRBV7-8 and TRBJ2-2; tentative D call: TRBD1 (5 bases). The CDR3 contains 15 residues. Germline values: CDR1 SGHVS, CDR2 FQNEAQ. The germline V and J ends were trimmed by 5 bases and 7 bases, with 17 bases remaining between them. This CDR3 is CASSPMARADGELFF. The CDR3 DNA reads TGTGCCAGCAGCCCGATGGCCAGGGCGGACGGGGAGCTGTTTTTT.

For the CDR3, the DNA is TGCGCCAGCAGCGCTGTACCGGGACAGGTTCGACAGCCCCAGCATTTT. Translating it yields CASSAVPGQVRQPQHF. This chain uses TRBV4-1 with TRBJ1-5; the match to TRBD1 covers 8 bases. CDR3 length: 16 amino acids. J was trimmed by 7 bases and V by 5 bases; bases with no gene match: 13. The germline V gene encodes CDR1 MGHRA and CDR2 YSYEKL.

This clone occurred a few times. V and J are TRBV7-2 and TRBJ2-1; D is possibly TRBD1 (6 bases). The CDR3 has 15 residues. The V and J ends lost 5 bases and 6 bases respectively, with 17 bases between them. The germline CDR1 and CDR2 sequences are SGHTA and FQGNSA. CDR3 in amino acids: CASSQTGSLFNEQFF. DNA of the CDR3: TGTGCCAGCAGCCAAACAGGGTCTCTTTTCAATGAGCAGTTCTTC.

V usage is TRBV30 and J usage is TRBJ1-4, with 7 bases identical to TRBD1. The CDR3 length is 12 residues. The germline CDR1 and CDR2 sequences are GTSNPN and SVGIG (reference sequence). V lost 7 bases, J lost 5 bases, and 4 bases stayed unmatched. The CDR3 DNA is TGTGCCTTACGGACAGGAAATGAAAAACTGTTTTTT. Translating it yields CALRTGNEKLFF. Full variable domain (remainder filled in from reference TRBV30 and TRBJ1-4): SQTIHQWPATLVQPVGSPLSLECTVEGTSNPNLYWYRQAAGRGLQLLFYSVGIGQISSEVPQNLSASRPQDRQFILSSKKLLLSDSGFYLCALRTGNEKLFFGSGTQLSVL.

This clone was seen only a few times. The chain couples TRBV10-3 to TRBJ1-5; 11 bases agree with TRBD1. The CDR3 consists of 13 residues. Germline V gene sequence: CDR1 ENHRY, CDR2 SYGVKD. Germline trimming cut 6 bases from V and 9 bases from J; bases unmatched to any gene: 4. CDR3 loop: CAIRTGTGGPQHF. The CDR3 bases are TGTGCCATCAGGACCGGGACAGGGGGGCCCCAGCATTTT.

The V gene is TRBV11-2, the J gene TRBJ2-7; 9 bases are a match to TRBD2. CDR1 SGHAT and CDR2 FQNNGV come from the germline V gene. Trimming cost V 5 bases and J 7 bases; bases outside gene matches: 12. This CDR3 has 15 residues. In DNA, the CDR3 is TGTGCCAGCAGCCTTACGGGTAGCGGGGGACGGGAGCAGTACTTC. Protein: CASSLTGSGGREQYF.